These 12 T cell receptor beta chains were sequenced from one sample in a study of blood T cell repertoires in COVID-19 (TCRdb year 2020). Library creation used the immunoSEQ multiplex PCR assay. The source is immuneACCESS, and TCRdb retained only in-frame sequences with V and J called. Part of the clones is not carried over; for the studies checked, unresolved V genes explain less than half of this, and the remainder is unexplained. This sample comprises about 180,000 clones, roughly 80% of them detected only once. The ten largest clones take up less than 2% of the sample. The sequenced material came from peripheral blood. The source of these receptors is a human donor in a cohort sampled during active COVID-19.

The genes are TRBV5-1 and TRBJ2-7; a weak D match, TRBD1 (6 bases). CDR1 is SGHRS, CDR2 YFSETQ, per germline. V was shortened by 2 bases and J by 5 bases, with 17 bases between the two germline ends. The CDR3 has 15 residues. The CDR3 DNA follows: TGCGCCAGCAGCTTTACATCAGGGGATCTGGACGAGCAGTACTTC. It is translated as CASSFTSGDLDEQYF.

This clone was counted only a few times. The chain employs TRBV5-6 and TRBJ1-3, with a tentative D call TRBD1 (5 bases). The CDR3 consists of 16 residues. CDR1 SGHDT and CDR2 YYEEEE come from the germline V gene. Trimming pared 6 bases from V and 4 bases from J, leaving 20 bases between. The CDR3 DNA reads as TGTGCCAGCACCCTCCGGGGGAAACTAGGAGGAAACACCATATATTTT. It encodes CASTLRGKLGGNTIYF.

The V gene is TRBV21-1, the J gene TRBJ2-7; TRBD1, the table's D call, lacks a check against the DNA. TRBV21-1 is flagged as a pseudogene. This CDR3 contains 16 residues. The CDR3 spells CASSQSRDRVSYEQYF. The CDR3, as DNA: TGTGCCAGCAGCCAGTCGAGGGACAGGGTCTCCTACGAGCAGTACTTC.

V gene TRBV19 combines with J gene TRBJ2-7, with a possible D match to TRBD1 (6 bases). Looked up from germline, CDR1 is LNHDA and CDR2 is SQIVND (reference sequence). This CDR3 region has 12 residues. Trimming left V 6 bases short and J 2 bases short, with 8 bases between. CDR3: CASSSGAYEQYF. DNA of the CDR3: TGTGCCAGTAGCTCAGGGGCCTACGAGCAGTACTTC.

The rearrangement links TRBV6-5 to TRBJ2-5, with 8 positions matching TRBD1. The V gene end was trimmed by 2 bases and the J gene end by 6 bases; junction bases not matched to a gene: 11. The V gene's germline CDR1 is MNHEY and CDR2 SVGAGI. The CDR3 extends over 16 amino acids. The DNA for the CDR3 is TGTGCCAGCAGTTACGCTACAGGGGGAAGGGTGAAGACCCAGTACTTC. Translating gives CASSYATGGRVKTQYF.

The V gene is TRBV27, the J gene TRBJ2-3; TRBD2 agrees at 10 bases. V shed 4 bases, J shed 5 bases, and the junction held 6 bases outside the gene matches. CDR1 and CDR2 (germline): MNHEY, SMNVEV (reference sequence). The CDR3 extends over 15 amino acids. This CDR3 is CASSSHLAGEDTQYF. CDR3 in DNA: TGTGCCAGCAGTTCTCATCTAGCGGGGGAAGATACGCAGTATTTT.

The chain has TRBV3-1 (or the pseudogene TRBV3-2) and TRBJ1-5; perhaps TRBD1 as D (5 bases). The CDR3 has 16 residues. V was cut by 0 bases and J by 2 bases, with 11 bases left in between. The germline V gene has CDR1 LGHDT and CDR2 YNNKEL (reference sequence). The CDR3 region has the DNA TGTGCCAGCAGCCAAGATGGGGGGGGTGGCAATCAGCCCCAGCATTTT. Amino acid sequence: CASSQDGGGGNQPQHF.

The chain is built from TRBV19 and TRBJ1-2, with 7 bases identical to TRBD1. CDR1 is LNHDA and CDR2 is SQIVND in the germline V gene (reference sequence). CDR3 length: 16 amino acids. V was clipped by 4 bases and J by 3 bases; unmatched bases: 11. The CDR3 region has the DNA TGTGCCAGTAGTACTTGGACAGGTCCTATTGACTATGGCTACACCTTC. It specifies CASSTWTGPIDYGYTF.

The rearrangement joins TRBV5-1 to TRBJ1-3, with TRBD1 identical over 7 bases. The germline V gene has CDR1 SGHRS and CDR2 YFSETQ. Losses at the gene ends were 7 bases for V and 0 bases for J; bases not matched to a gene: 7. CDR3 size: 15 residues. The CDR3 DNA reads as TGCGCCAGCTGCCAACAGGGGCCCTCTGGAAACACCATATATTTT. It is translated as CASCQQGPSGNTIYF.

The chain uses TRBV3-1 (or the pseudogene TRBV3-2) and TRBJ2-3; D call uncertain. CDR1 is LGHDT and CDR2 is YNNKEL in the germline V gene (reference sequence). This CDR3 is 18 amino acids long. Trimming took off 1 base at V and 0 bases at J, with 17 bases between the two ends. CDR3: CASSQGFWRIASTDTQYF. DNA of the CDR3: TGTGCCAGCAGCCAAGGGTTTTGGAGAATTGCTAGCACAGATACGCAGTATTTT.

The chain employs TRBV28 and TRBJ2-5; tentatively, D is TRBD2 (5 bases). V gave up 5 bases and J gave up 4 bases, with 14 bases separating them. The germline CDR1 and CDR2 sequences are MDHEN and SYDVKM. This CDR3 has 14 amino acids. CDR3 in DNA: TGTGCCAGCAGTACCGGGCGGGCAGGAGAGACCCAGTACTTC. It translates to CASSTGRAGETQYF.

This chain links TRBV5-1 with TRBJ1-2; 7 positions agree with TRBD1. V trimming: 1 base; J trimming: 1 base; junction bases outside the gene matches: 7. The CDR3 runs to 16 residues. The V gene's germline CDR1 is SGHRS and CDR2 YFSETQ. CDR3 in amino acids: CASSLSGQGVNYGYTF. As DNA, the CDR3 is TGCGCCAGCAGCTTGTCGGGCCAGGGGGTTAACTATGGCTACACCTTC. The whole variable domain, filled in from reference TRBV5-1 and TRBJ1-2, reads KAGVTQTPRYLIKTRGQQVTLSCSPISGHRSVSWYQQTPGQGLQFLFEYFSETQRNKGNFPGRFSGRQFSNSRSEMNVSTLELGDSALYLCASSLSGQGVNYGYTFGSGTRLTVV.